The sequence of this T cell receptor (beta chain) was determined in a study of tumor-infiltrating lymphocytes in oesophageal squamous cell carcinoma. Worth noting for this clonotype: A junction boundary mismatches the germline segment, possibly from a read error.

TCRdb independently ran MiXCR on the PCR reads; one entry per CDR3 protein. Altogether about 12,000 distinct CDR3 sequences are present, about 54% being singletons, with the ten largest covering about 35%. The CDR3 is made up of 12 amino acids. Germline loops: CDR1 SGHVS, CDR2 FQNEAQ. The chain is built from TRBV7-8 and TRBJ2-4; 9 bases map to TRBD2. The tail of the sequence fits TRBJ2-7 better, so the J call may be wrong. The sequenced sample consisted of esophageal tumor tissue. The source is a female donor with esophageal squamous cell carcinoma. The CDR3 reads CASSIAGDEQYF. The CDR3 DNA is TGTGCCAGCAGCATAGCGGGAGACGAGCAGTACTTC.